These 6 T cell receptor beta chains were sequenced from one sample in a study of beta chain features in type 1 diabetes. Isolated RNA was reverse transcribed in full, so expressed TCRB transcripts were sequenced. TCRdb's table, derived via immunoSEQ multiplex PCR, lists solely in-frame clones and lacks some. The sample lists approximately 380,000 clones, about 15% occurring once. Material for sequencing was naive CD4+ T cells from blood. The source of these receptors is a woman between 18 and 30 years old in good health.

The chain combines TRBV7-2 with TRBJ1-5, with 7 bases matching TRBD1. From germline, CDR1 is SGHTA and CDR2 FQGNSA. This CDR3 has 16 residues. The trim removed 5 bases at V and 0 bases at J, leaving 7 bases unmatched. The CDR3 DNA is TGTGCCAGCAGCGGGGGACAGCTTTATAGCAATCAGCCCCAGCATTTT. Translation gives CASSGGQLYSNQPQHF. Full variable domain (missing parts from reference TRBV7-2 and TRBJ1-5): GAGVSQSPSNKVTEKGKDVELRCDPISGHTALYWYRQSLGQGLEFLIYFQGNSAPDKSGLPSDRFSAERTGGSVSTLTIQRTQQEDSAVYLCASSGGQLYSNQPQHFGDGTRLSIL.

This clone was observed a few times. The chain employs TRBV29-1 and TRBJ2-1; 7 bases align to TRBD2. CDR1 is SQVTM and CDR2 is ANQGSEA in the germline V gene. The length of the CDR3 is 14 residues. With V trimmed by 0 bases and J by 5 bases, 4 bases remained unmatched. CDR3 loop: CSVEDIAGHNEQFF. The CDR3 nucleotides read TGCAGCGTTGAAGACATAGCGGGTCACAATGAGCAGTTCTTC.

This rearrangement joins TRBV10-3 to TRBJ1-2, with D perhaps matching TRBD1 (5 bases). Trimming removed 9 bases at V and 2 bases at J, with 16 bases between. The CDR3 loop spans 14 amino acids. CDR1 and CDR2 from the germline V gene are ENHRY and SYGVKD. CDR3 region: CAINQGTTNYGYTF. CDR3 in DNA: TGTGCCATTAATCAGGGTACTACAAACTATGGCTACACCTTC.

This clone was picked up a small number of times. This chain joins TRBV7-2 and TRBJ2-5; D may be TRBD2 (6 bases). This CDR3 is 18 amino acids long. V was cut by 1 base and J by 5 bases, with 23 bases left in between. Germline lookup yields CDR1 SGHTA and CDR2 FQGNSA. The CDR3 here is CASSLGQGGDWGSETQYF. For the CDR3, the DNA is TGTGCCAGCAGCTTAGGCCAGGGCGGGGATTGGGGGTCGGAGACCCAGTACTTC. The variable domain in full, with the rest retrieved from reference TRBV7-2 and TRBJ2-5, is GAGVSQSPSNKVTEKGKDVELRCDPISGHTALYWYRQSLGQGLEFLIYFQGNSAPDKSGLPSDRFSAERTGGSVSTLTIQRTQQEDSAVYLCASSLGQGGDWGSETQYFGPGTRLLVL.

A few counts support this clone. The chain combines TRBV6-5 with TRBJ2-1, with 7 bases matching TRBD2. V lost 8 bases to trimming and J lost 10 bases; unmatched junction nucleotides: 11. The CDR3 is 13 amino acids. Germline V CDR1 and CDR2: MNHEY, SVGAGI. The CDR3 is CASGQGTIREQFF. CDR3 DNA: TGTGCCAGCGGACAAGGGACTATAAGGGAGCAGTTCTTC.

This clone was counted a few times. The CDR3 DNA reads as TGCAGTGGCCGGGAAGAGACCCAGTACTTC. Translated: CSGREETQYF. The rearrangement uses TRBV20-1 and TRBJ2-5; D is undetermined. With 7 bases removed from V and 3 bases from J, the gap between germline ends came to 6 bases. Germline V gene sequence: CDR1 DFQATT, CDR2 SNEGSKA (reference sequence). The CDR3 is made up of 10 amino acids.